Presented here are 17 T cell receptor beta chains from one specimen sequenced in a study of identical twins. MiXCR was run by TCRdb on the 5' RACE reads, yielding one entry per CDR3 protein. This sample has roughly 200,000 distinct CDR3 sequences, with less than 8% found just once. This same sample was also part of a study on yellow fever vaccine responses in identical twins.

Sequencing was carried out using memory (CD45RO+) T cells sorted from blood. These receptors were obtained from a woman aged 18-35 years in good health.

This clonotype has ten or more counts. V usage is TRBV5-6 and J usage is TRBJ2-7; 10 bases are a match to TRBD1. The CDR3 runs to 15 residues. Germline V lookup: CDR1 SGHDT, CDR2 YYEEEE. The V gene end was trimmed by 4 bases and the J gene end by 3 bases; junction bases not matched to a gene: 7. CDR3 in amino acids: CASSLRRTGGYEQYF. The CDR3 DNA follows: TGTGCCAGCAGCCTAAGAAGGACAGGGGGCTACGAGCAGTACTTC.

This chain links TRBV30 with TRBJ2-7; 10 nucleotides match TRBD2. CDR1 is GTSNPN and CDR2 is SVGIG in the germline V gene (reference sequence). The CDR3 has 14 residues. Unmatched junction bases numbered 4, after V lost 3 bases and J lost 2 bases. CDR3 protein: CAWSGTSGAYEQYF. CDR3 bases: TGTGCCTGGAGCGGAACTAGCGGGGCCTACGAGCAGTACTTC.

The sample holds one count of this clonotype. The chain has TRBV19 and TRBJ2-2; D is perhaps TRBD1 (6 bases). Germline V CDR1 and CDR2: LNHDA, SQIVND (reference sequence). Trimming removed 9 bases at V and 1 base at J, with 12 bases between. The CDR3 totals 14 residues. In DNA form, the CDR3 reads TGTGCCAGCCGGGGACACAGGAACACCGGGGAGCTGTTTTTT. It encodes CASRGHRNTGELFF.

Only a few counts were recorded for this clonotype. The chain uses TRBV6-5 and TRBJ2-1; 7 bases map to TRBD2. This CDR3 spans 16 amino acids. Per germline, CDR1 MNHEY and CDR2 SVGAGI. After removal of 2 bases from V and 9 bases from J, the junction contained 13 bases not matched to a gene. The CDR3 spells CASSYLLAAVESEQFF. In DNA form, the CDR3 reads TGTGCCAGCAGTTACCTTCTAGCGGCGGTTGAAAGTGAGCAGTTCTTC.

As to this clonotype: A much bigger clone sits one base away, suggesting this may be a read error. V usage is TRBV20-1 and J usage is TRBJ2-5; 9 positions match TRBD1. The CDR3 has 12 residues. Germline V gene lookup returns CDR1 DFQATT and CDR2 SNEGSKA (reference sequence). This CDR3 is CSGGQGEETKYF. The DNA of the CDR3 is TGCAGTGGGGGACAGGGAGAAGAGACCAAGTACTTC.

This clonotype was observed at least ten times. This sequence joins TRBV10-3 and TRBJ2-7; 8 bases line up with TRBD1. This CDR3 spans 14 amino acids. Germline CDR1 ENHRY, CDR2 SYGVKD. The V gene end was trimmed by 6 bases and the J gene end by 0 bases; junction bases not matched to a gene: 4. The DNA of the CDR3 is TGTGCCATCAGACCGGGACAGGACTCCTACGAGCAGTACTTC. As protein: CAIRPGQDSYEQYF.

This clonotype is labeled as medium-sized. CDR3 sequence: CASSQVLLAGGSEFF. The CDR3 nucleotides are TGCGCCAGCAGCCAAGTGTTACTAGCGGGAGGTTCGGAGTTCTTC. V and J are TRBV4-3 and TRBJ2-1, with TRBD2 matching 12 bases. Per the germline V gene, CDR1 is LGHNA and CDR2 is YSLEER. V gave up 1 base and J gave up 14 bases; unmatched junction bases: 9. The CDR3 runs 15 residues.

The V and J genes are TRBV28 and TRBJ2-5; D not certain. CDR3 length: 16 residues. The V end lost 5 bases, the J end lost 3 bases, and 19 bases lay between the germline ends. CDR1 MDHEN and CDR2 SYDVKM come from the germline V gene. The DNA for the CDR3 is TGTGCCAGCAGTCCCTGGTCAATGGGAACCGAAGAGACCCAGTACTTC. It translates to CASSPWSMGTEETQYF.

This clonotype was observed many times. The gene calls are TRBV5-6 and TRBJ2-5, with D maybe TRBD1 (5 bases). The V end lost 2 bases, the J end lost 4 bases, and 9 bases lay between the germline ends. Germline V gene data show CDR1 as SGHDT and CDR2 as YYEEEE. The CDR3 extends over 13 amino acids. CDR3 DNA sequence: TGTGCCAGCAGCTTAGGGCAGGGAGAGACCCAGTACTTC. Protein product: CASSLGQGETQYF.

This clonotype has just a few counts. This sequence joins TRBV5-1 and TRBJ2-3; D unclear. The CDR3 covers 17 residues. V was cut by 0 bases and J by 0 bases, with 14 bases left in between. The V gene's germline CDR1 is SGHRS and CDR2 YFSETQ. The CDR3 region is CASSLGSFGFSTDTQYF. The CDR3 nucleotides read TGCGCCAGCAGCTTGGGGTCGTTCGGGTTCAGCACAGATACGCAGTATTTT.

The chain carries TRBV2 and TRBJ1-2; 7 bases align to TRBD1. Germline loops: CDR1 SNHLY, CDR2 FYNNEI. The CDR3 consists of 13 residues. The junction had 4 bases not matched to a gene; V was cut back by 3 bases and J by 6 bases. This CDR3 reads CASSDIQGDGYTF. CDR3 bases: TGTGCCAGCAGTGATATCCAGGGGGATGGCTACACCTTC.

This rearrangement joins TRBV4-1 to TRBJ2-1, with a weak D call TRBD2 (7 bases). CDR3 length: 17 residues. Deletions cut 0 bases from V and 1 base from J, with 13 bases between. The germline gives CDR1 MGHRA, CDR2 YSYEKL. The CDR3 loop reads CASSQDGGGASYNEQFF. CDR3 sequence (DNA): TGCGCCAGCAGCCAAGATGGTGGGGGGGCTTCCTACAATGAGCAGTTCTTC.

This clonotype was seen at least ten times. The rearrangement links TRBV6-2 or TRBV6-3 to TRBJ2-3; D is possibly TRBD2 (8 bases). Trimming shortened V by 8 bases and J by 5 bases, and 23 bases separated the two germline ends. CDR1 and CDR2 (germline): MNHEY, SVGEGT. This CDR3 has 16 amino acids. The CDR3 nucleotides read TGTGCCAGCGAGGGGGCCGTAGCGGGGAGTAAAGATACGCAGTATTTT. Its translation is CASEGAVAGSKDTQYF.

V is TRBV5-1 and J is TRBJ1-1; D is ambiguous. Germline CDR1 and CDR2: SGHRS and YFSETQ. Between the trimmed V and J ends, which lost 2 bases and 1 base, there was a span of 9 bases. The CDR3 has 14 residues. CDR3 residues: CASSFEHRNTEAFF. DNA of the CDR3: TGCGCCAGCAGCTTCGAACACCGGAACACTGAAGCTTTCTTT.

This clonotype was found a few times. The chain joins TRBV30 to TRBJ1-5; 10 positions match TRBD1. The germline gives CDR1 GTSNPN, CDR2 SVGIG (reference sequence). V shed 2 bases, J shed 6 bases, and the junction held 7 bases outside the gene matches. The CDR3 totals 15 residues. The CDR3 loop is CAWSTGTGVGQPQHF. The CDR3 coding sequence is TGTGCCTGGAGTACCGGGACAGGGGTCGGTCAGCCCCAGCATTTT.

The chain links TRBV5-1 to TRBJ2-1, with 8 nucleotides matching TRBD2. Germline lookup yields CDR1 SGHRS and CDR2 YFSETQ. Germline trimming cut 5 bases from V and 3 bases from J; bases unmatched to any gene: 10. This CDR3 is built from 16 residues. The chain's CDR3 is CASRWESGSHYNEQFF. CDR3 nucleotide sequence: TGCGCCAGCAGGTGGGAAAGCGGGAGTCACTACAATGAGCAGTTCTTC.

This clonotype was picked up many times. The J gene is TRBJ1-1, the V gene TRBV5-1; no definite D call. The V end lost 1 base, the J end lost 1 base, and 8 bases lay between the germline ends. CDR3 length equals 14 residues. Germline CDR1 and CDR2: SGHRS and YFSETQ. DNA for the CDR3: TGCGCCAGCAGCTTGAGTGGAGGGAACACTGAAGCTTTCTTT. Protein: CASSLSGGNTEAFF.